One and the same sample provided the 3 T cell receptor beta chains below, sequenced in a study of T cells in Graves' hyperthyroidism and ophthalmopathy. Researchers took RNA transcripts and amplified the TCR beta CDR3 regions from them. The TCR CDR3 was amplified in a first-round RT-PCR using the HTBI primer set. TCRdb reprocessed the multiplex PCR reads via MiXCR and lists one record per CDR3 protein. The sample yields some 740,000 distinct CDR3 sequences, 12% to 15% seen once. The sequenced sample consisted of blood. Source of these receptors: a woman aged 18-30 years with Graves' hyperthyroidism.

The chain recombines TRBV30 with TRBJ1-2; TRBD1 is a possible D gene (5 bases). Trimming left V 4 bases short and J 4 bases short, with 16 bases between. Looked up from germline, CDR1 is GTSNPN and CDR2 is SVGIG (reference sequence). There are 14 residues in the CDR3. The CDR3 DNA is TGTGCCTGGACGCAGAGGGGCTCGGTCTATGGCTACACCTTC. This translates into CAWTQRGSVYGYTF. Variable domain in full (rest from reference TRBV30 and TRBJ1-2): SQTIHQWPATLVQPVGSPLSLECTVEGTSNPNLYWYRQAAGRGLQLLFYSVGIGQISSEVPQNLSASRPQDRQFILSSKKLLLSDSGFYLCAWTQRGSVYGYTFGSGTRLTVV.

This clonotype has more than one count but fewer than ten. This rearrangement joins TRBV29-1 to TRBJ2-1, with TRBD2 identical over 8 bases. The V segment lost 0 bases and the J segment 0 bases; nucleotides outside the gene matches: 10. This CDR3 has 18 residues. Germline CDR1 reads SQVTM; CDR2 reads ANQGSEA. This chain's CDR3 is CSVEDTLAGTSSYNEQFF. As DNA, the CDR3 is TGCAGCGTTGAAGATACGCTAGCGGGTACTAGCTCCTACAATGAGCAGTTCTTC.

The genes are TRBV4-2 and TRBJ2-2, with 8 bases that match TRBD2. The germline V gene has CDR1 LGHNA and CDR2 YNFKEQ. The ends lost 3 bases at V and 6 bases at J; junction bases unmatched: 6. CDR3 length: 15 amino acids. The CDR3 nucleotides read TGTGCCAGCAGCCATTGGGGACTAGGGTCCGGGGAGCTGTTTTTT. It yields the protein CASSHWGLGSGELFF.